The rows below give T cell receptor beta chains drawn from one sample of a study of CD8 T cells in ankylosing spondylitis. TCRdb used MiXCR to reprocess the 5' RACE reads, holding one entry per CDR3 protein. The sample has almost 250,000 distinct CDR3 sequences, 32% seen once. Sequencing was performed on blood, either unsorted or a sorted T cell fraction (not recorded which). The source of these receptors is a male donor with ankylosing spondylitis or in good health (not recorded which). CDR3s include the opening cysteine and the closing phenylalanine or tryptophan. Fields, in order: J gene, V gene, clone size, D gene, CDR3 DNA, CDR3 protein. The D gene is left open where the match is weak. Size is stated for part of the rows, as once, few or many counts, or as a class when the clone is expanded.

J: TRBJ2-7
V: TRBV20-1
size: NA
D: TRBD2
DNA: TGCAGTGCTACTCTAGCGGGCTCCTACGAGCAGTACTTC
CDR3: CSATLAGSYEQYF

J: TRBJ2-3
V: TRBV20-1
size: NA
D: TRBD2
DNA: TGCAGTGCCCCTCGGCTAGCGGGGGCCCTAAACACAGATACGCAGTATTTT
CDR3: CSAPRLAGALNTDTQYF

J: TRBJ1-1
V: TRBV7-9
size: few
D: NA
DNA: TGTGCCAGCAGCTCGCCTTTGAACACTGAAGCTTTCTTT
CDR3: CASSSPLNTEAFF

J: TRBJ2-7
V: TRBV5-6
size: NA
D: NA
DNA: TGTGCCAGCAGACCCGGACGGGAGAGACTCTACGAGCAGTACTTC
CDR3: CASRPGRERLYEQYF

J: TRBJ2-5
V: TRBV12-3/TRBV12-4
size: NA
D: NA
DNA: TGTGCCAGCAGTCCCGGACAACAGGGTTGGGAGACCCAGTACTTC
CDR3: CASSPGQQGWETQYF

J: TRBJ2-2
V: TRBV20-1
size: few
D: NA
DNA: TGCAGTGCTAGGTCGACGGGACTCCCGCGGACCGGGGAGCTGTTTTTT
CDR3: CSARSTGLPRTGELFF

J: TRBJ2-1
V: TRBV6-2/TRBV6-3
size: few
D: NA
DNA: TGTGCCAGCAGTTCCCCCCTTCAGGGAGTCAATGAGCAGTTCTTC
CDR3: CASSSPLQGVNEQFF

J: TRBJ2-3
V: TRBV5-6
size: NA
D: NA
DNA: TGTGCCAGCAGCTTGGGGTTGCGAACCGCTTTAGATACGCAGTATTTT
CDR3: CASSLGLRTALDTQYF

J: TRBJ2-7
V: TRBV6-1
size: few
D: TRBD1
DNA: TGTGCCAGCACCACAGGTCGGGACAGCCCTCTCGAGCAGTACTTC
CDR3: CASTTGRDSPLEQYF

J: TRBJ2-3
V: TRBV20-1
size: NA
D: NA
DNA: TGCAGTGCTAGTCCAGGGTTGACAGATACGCAGTATTTT
CDR3: CSASPGLTDTQYF

J: TRBJ2-7
V: TRBV3-1
size: NA
D: NA
DNA: TGTGCCAGCAGCCACGGGCAGGGAGCCTACGAGCAGTACTTC
CDR3: CASSHGQGAYEQYF

J: TRBJ1-1
V: TRBV20-1
size: few
D: NA
DNA: TGCAGTGCTAGGACACAGGGGAACACTGAAGCTTTCTTT
CDR3: CSARTQGNTEAFF

J: TRBJ1-2
V: TRBV20-1
size: NA
D: NA
DNA: TGCAGTGCTAGAAAAACCAGCGCCCGGGCAAATAACTATGGCTACACCTTC
CDR3: CSARKTSARANNYGYTF

J: TRBJ2-1
V: TRBV7-9
size: NA
D: TRBD1
DNA: TGTGCCAGCAGCTTAGTACCTGGACAGGGTTTGGACAATGAGCAGTTCTTC
CDR3: CASSLVPGQGLDNEQFF

J: TRBJ1-6
V: TRBV10-3
size: NA
D: NA
DNA: TGTGCCACCACAGAGGCAGAAGGAAAATCACCCCTCCACTTT
CDR3: CATTEAEGKSPLHF

J: TRBJ1-1
V: TRBV29-1
size: NA
D: NA
DNA: TGCAGCGTTGATAGCCGGGGGGCGAGCACTGAAGCTTTCTTT
CDR3: CSVDSRGASTEAFF

J: TRBJ1-2
V: TRBV28
size: NA
D: TRBD1
DNA: TGTGCCAGCAGCCACAGGGGGCGCGCTGGCTACACCTTC
CDR3: CASSHRGRAGYTF

J: TRBJ2-7
V: TRBV15
size: NA
D: NA
DNA: TGTGCCACCAGCAGAGGAGATGTAAGCGCCTACGAGCAGTACTTC
CDR3: CATSRGDVSAYEQYF

J: TRBJ1-4
V: TRBV29-1
size: NA
D: NA
DNA: TGCAGCGTTGGCGACAGGAGGACGGGTAGTGAAAAACTGTTTTTT
CDR3: CSVGDRRTGSEKLFF

J: TRBJ2-3
V: TRBV29-1
size: many
D: NA
DNA: TGCAGCGTTGAAAGGTCAAGCACAGATACGCAGTATTTT
CDR3: CSVERSSTDTQYF

J: TRBJ2-2
V: TRBV10-3
size: few
D: NA
DNA: TGTGCCATCAGTGGTGTAGCAAACACCGGGGAGCTGTTTTTT
CDR3: CAISGVANTGELFF

J: TRBJ1-3
V: TRBV10-3
size: few
D: NA
DNA: TGTGCCACCCGAGCCACAGGCTCTGGAAACACCATATATTTT
CDR3: CATRATGSGNTIYF

J: TRBJ2-7
V: TRBV5-1
size: NA
D: NA
DNA: TGCGCCAGCAGCTTGGAATCGGCCGATGAGCAGTACTTC
CDR3: CASSLESADEQYF

J: TRBJ2-3
V: TRBV10-3
size: NA
D: TRBD1
DNA: TGTGCCATCAGTGAGTCGACCGGACAGGGGGCCATCACAGATACGCAGTATTTT
CDR3: CAISESTGQGAITDTQYF

J: TRBJ2-5
V: TRBV7-9
size: NA
D: NA
DNA: TGTGCCAGCACGAATGGGGGAGAGACCCAGTACTTC
CDR3: CASTNGGETQYF